This TCR beta chain originates from a study of T cell changes during pregnancy in multiple sclerosis. The data were produced by immunoSEQ multiplex PCR, yet TCRdb's version contains in-frame clones alone and is incomplete. The sample has around 30,000 clones; about 90% are singletons. The V gene's germline CDR1 is SGHVS and CDR2 FNYEAQ. CDR3 length: 13 residues. J lost 9 bases, V lost 5 bases, and 8 bases had no gene match. V is TRBV7-6 and J is TRBJ1-2, with 8 bases lining up with TRBD1. Sequenced here: CD8+ T cells from peripheral blood mononuclear cells, sampled in the third trimester of pregnancy. The TCR comes from a female donor with multiple sclerosis, enrolled in a pregnancy study. CDR3 residues: CASSPQGEVSYTF. The CDR3 DNA follows: TGTGCCAGCAGCCCACAGGGGGAAGTAAGCTACACCTTC.